The clone carrying this T cell receptor beta chain has ten or more counts. What it binds is not known. This record comes from a study of identical twins. Overall study findings and caveats: Low generation probability was overrepresented in out-of-frame alpha sequences shared by twins. The presence of invariant MAIT and iNKT cells could partly confound analyses of zero-insertion sequences.

V gave up 4 bases and J gave up 4 bases, with 14 bases separating them. This CDR3 is built from 14 residues. CDR1 SGDLS and CDR2 YYNGEE come from the germline V gene. cDNA carried unique molecular identifiers, and a universal primer site was added by template switching. TCRdb ran MiXCR on the 5' RACE reads and lists one entry per CDR3 protein. The table includes hundreds of thousands of distinct CDR3 sequences, roughly 7% detected once. These data also featured in a second study, about yellow fever vaccine responses in identical twins.

Specimen: memory (CD45RO+) T cells sorted from blood. V usage is TRBV9 and J usage is TRBJ1-1; D call uncertain. The clonotype comes from a woman between 18 and 29 years old in good health. CDR3 DNA sequence: TGTGCCAGCAGCCCTTGGGGTAGAGTCACTGAAGCTTTCTTT. It yields the protein CASSPWGRVTEAFF.